The source of this T cell receptor (beta chain) is a study of T cell repertoires in cytomegalovirus infection. Study observations and caveats: Dominating the ex vivo response were HLA-C-restricted CMV-specific TCR beta clonotypes.

This clonotype was recorded only once. The antigen is undetermined. The CDR3 runs 14 residues. The V and J ends lost 3 bases and 6 bases, in that order; junction bases with no gene match: 7. TCRdb re-derived calls from the reads in MiXCR, one entry per CDR3 protein. This table has around 770,000 distinct CDR3 sequences, roughly 29% appearing once. The chain couples TRBV12-3 or TRBV12-4 to TRBJ1-1; 7 positions agree with TRBD1. The sequencing used cultured CD8+ T cells from PBMCs, collected from culture after CMV antigen stimulation. The sequence came from a human donor in good health (CMV status not recorded). Some clones in this sample may be carry-over from other donors' samples. CDR3 sequence: CASSFRQGDAEAFF. The CDR3 region has the DNA TGTGCCAGCAGTTTTCGACAGGGAGACGCTGAAGCTTTCTTT.